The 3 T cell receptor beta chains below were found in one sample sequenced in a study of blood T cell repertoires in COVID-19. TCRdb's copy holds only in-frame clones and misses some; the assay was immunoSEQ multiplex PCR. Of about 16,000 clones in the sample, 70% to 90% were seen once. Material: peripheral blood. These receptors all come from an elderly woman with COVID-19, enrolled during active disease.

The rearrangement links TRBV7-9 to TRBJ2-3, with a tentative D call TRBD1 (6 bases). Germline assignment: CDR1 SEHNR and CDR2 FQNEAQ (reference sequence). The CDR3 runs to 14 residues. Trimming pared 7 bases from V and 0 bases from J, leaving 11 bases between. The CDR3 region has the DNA TGTGCCAGCACGAGGGACACTAGCACAGATACGCAGTATTTT. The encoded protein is CASTRDTSTDTQYF.

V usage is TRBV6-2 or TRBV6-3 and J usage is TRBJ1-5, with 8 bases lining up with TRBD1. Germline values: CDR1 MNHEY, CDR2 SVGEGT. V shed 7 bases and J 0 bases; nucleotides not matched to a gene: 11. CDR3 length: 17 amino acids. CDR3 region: CASTPPGGPYSNQPQHF. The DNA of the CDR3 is TGTGCCAGCACCCCCCCAGGGGGCCCCTATAGCAATCAGCCCCAGCATTTT.

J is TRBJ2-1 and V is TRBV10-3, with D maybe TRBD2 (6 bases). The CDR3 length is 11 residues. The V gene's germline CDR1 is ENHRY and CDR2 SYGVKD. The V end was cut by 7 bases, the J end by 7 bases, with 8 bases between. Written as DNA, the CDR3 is TGTGCCATCACCGGGGGTAATGAGCAGTTCTTC. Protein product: CAITGGNEQFF.